The 16 T cell receptor beta chains reported below all come from one sample, sequenced in a study of cytotoxic CD8 clonotypes in ibrutinib-treated CLL. TCRdb's table, derived via immunoSEQ multiplex PCR, lists solely in-frame clones and lacks some. The repertoire holds approximately 350,000 clones, with approximately 67% as singletons. The material sequenced was PBMCs, taken after 36 months of ibrutinib treatment. The receptor source for this set is a human donor with chronic lymphocytic leukemia.

The chain couples TRBV9 to TRBJ2-7, with D possibly being TRBD2 (5 bases). CDR1 is SGDLS, CDR2 YYNGEE, per germline. V lost 7 bases and J lost 6, with 20 bases in between. CDR3 length: 14 residues. CDR3 region: CASSSGTQVREQYF. The CDR3 DNA reads TGTGCCAGCTCATCGGGAACTCAAGTTCGCGAGCAGTACTTC.

This clone was observed a handful of times. The genes are TRBV7-9 and TRBJ2-3, with TRBD1 identical over 7 bases. The junction had 6 bases not matched to a gene; V was cut back by 4 bases and J by 2 bases. The CDR3 is 15 residues long. Germline V gene sequence: CDR1 SEHNR, CDR2 FQNEAQ (reference sequence). CDR3 residues: CASSYRQGATDTQYF. The DNA of the CDR3 is TGTGCCAGCAGCTACCGACAGGGCGCCACAGATACGCAGTATTTT.

The chain combines TRBV7-2 with TRBJ2-3; D perhaps matches TRBD2 (5 bases). Germline loops: CDR1 SGHTA, CDR2 FQGNSA. The CDR3 is 15 amino acids. V was cut by 5 bases and J by 0 bases, with 12 bases left in between. CDR3 residues: CASSREIASTDTQYF. DNA for the CDR3: TGTGCCAGCAGCCGGGAAATAGCTAGCACAGATACGCAGTATTTT.

This clone was recorded once. This rearrangement joins TRBV27 to TRBJ2-3; tentatively, D is TRBD2 (7 bases). V was clipped by 1 base and J by 10 bases, with 12 bases between them. The germline CDR1 and CDR2 sequences are MNHEY and SMNVEV (reference sequence). This CDR3 is 13 amino acids long. Here the CDR3 reads CASSLWGGYAQYF. DNA of the CDR3: TGTGCCAGCAGTTTATGGGGGGGCTACGCGCAGTATTTT.

This chain links TRBV7-6 with TRBJ2-5; weak D call: TRBD2 (6 bases). There are 15 residues in the CDR3. Germline lookup yields CDR1 SGHVS and CDR2 FNYEAQ. Trimming stripped 5 bases from V and 2 bases from J, with 15 bases between. CDR3: CASSPMAGGQETQYF. CDR3 nucleotides: TGTGCCAGCAGCCCCATGGCCGGGGGACAAGAGACCCAGTACTTC. The full variable domain, with the rest looked up from reference TRBV7-6 and TRBJ2-5, is GAGVSQSPRYKVTKRGQDVALRCDPISGHVSLYWYRQALGQGPEFLTYFNYEAQQDKSGLPNDRFSAERPEGSISTLTIQRTEQRDSAMYRCASSPMAGGQETQYFGPGTRLLVL.

The chain is built from TRBV5-1 and TRBJ1-1; D not resolved. The CDR3 spans 13 residues. The germline V and J ends were trimmed by 5 bases and 6 bases, with 14 bases remaining between them. Per germline, CDR1 SGHRS and CDR2 YFSETQ. Written as DNA, the CDR3 is TGCGCCAGCAGACGCAGATTTAACGCTGAAGCTTTCTTT. Its translation is CASRRRFNAEAFF.

This clone was seen once. This chain connects TRBV6-6 to TRBJ2-7; 7 bases are shared with TRBD1. The germline CDR1 and CDR2 sequences are MNHNY and SVGAGI (reference sequence). V dropped 5 bases and J dropped 0; count of bases not matched to a gene: 7. The CDR3 has 15 amino acids. CDR3 in DNA: TGTGCCAGCAGTAACCCGGGACAGAGCTCCTACGAGCAGTACTTC. Protein sequence: CASSNPGQSSYEQYF.

V usage is TRBV6-5 and J usage is TRBJ2-7, with 8 positions matching TRBD2. In germline, CDR1 is MNHEY, CDR2 SVGAGI. After removal of 5 bases from V and 6 bases from J, the junction contained 9 bases not matched to a gene. The CDR3 has 14 residues. CDR3 amino acids: CASSEQRENVEQYF. The CDR3 coding sequence is TGTGCCAGCAGTGAACAGCGGGAGAATGTCGAGCAGTACTTC.

This chain uses TRBV6-5 with TRBJ1-1; D uncertain. The V end was cut by 0 bases, the J end by 4 bases, with 9 bases between. Germline loops: CDR1 MNHEY, CDR2 SVGAGI. The CDR3 extends over 14 amino acids. Written as DNA, the CDR3 is TGTGCCAGCAGTTACTCCCGGAAAGCCACTGAAGCTTTCTTT. This gives the protein CASSYSRKATEAFF.

The sample holds a few counts of this clone. The chain carries TRBV27 and TRBJ1-5, with TRBD1 as a possible D gene (6 bases). V was trimmed by 4 bases and J by 4 bases, leaving 14 bases between them. Germline lookup yields CDR1 MNHEY and CDR2 SMNVEV (reference sequence). This CDR3 has 15 residues. CDR3 nucleotides: TGTGCCAGCAGTTCCTGGACAGAGTTTAATCAGCCCCAGCATTTT. Translated: CASSSWTEFNQPQHF.

This clone was seen a handful of times. The chain joins TRBV6-6 to TRBJ2-4, with D uncertain. The V gene's germline CDR1 is MNHNY and CDR2 SVGAGI (reference sequence). Trimming removed 2 bases from V and 7 bases from J, with 9 bases in between. CDR3 length: 13 amino acids. CDR3 DNA sequence: TGTGCCAGCAGTTACGGTGGGTTGAACATTCAGTACTTC. Protein: CASSYGGLNIQYF.

The rearrangement uses TRBV6-1 and TRBJ2-1; TRBD2 aligns across 7 bases. Unmatched junction bases numbered 8, after V lost 6 bases and J lost 0 bases. Germline loops: CDR1 MNHNS, CDR2 SASEGT. The CDR3 is 16 amino acids. CDR3 bases: TGTGCCAGCAGGGAAAATATAGCGGGCTCCTACAATGAGCAGTTCTTC. Translation gives CASRENIAGSYNEQFF.

The table lists this clone with a few counts. This chain uses TRBV18 with TRBJ2-7; TRBD2 agrees at 7 bases. The CDR3 covers 15 residues. CDR1 is KGHSH and CDR2 is LQKENI in the germline V gene. V shed 5 bases, J shed 0 bases, and the junction held 7 bases outside the gene matches. CDR3 region: CASSNRDYRSYEQYF. The CDR3 DNA follows: TGTGCCAGCTCAAACCGGGACTACCGCTCCTACGAGCAGTACTTC.

The genes are TRBV6-5 and TRBJ2-7; 10 bases line up with TRBD1. V was clipped by 4 bases and J by 0 bases; unmatched bases: 6. Per germline, CDR1 MNHEY and CDR2 SVGAGI. The CDR3 totals 16 residues. The CDR3 sequence: CASSLFRTGGSYEQYF. The CDR3 DNA reads TGTGCCAGCAGTTTATTTCGGACAGGGGGCTCCTACGAGCAGTACTTC.

This clone has more than one count but fewer than ten. This chain connects TRBV7-6 to TRBJ2-7, with D perhaps being TRBD1 or TRBD2 (6 bases each). The V end was cut by 4 bases, the J end by 7 bases, with 14 bases between. The CDR3 covers 13 residues. Per the germline V gene, CDR1 is SGHVS and CDR2 is FNYEAQ. CDR3 amino acids: CASSWDGGGEQYF. The CDR3 coding sequence is TGTGCCAGCAGCTGGGACGGAGGGGGTGAGCAGTACTTC.

The V call is TRBV29-1, the J call TRBJ1-5; D remains unclear. Germline-derived CDR1 and CDR2 are SQVTM and ANQGSEA. The V gene lost 5 bases and the J gene lost 0 bases, with 8 bases spanning the gap. CDR3 length equals 13 residues. The CDR3 protein is CSVISDSNQPQHF. DNA for the CDR3: TGCAGCGTTATTTCGGATAGCAATCAGCCCCAGCATTTT.